A single sample gave rise to the 19 T cell receptor beta chains below, sequenced in a study of T cell repertoires in ileal Crohn's disease. The table came from immunoSEQ multiplex PCR; TCRdb's copy has only in-frame clones and leaves some out. Of over 13,000 clones in the sample, 75% to 85% are singletons; the top ten hold under 5.5%. The sample taken for sequencing was ileal tissue. All receptors derive from an adult with Crohn's disease.

The CDR3: CASSPGLAGGRGAETQYF. CDR3 DNA: TGCGCCAGCAGCCCGGGACTAGCGGGGGGACGCGGGGCAGAGACCCAGTACTTC. The J gene is TRBJ2-5, the V gene TRBV5-1, with 15 bases that match TRBD2. Germline V gene sequence: CDR1 SGHRS, CDR2 YFSETQ. The V gene end was trimmed by 4 bases and the J gene end by 4 bases; junction bases not matched to a gene: 11. This CDR3 has 18 residues.

V usage is TRBV27 and J usage is TRBJ2-1; 7 nucleotides align to TRBD1. The CDR3 consists of 14 residues. Trimming at V came to 6 bases and at J to 2 bases, leaving 4 bases not matched to a gene. Per germline, CDR1 MNHEY and CDR2 SMNVEV (reference sequence). DNA for the CDR3: TGTGCCAGCAGCTCTCAGGGGGCCTACAATGAGCAGTTCTTC. This encodes CASSSQGAYNEQFF.

The chain joins TRBV5-1 to TRBJ1-6; 8 bases are shared with TRBD1. This CDR3 has 15 amino acids. Germline assignment: CDR1 SGHRS and CDR2 YFSETQ. With 0 bases clipped from V and 8 bases from J, the junction kept 4 bases outside the gene matches. CDR3 in DNA: TGCGCCAGCAGCTTGGACGACAGGGGCTATTCACCCCTCCACTTT. This codes for CASSLDDRGYSPLHF.

The rearrangement uses TRBV28 and TRBJ2-3; 8 bases agree with TRBD2. CDR1 is MDHEN, CDR2 SYDVKM, per germline. Trimming removed 6 bases from V and 2 bases from J; junction bases left unmatched: 7. The CDR3 has 15 residues. CDR3 DNA: TGTGCCAGCAGCGGATTAGCGGGGTACACAGATACGCAGTATTTT. Its translation: CASSGLAGYTDTQYF. The variable domain in full, with the rest retrieved from reference TRBV28 and TRBJ2-3, is DVKVTQSSRYLVKRTGEKVFLECVQDMDHENMFWYRQDPGLGLRLIYFSYDVKMKEKGDIPEGYSVSREKKERFSLILESASTNQTSMYLCASSGLAGYTDTQYFGPGTRLTVL.

This clone was detected only once. The chain recombines TRBV5-4 with TRBJ2-1, with a tentative D call TRBD2 (6 bases). CDR1 is SGHNT and CDR2 is YYREEE in the germline V gene (reference sequence). V lost 3 bases to trimming and J lost 0 bases, with 13 bases between them. The CDR3 is made up of 16 amino acids. The CDR3 reads CASSWGDHLSYNEQFF. The CDR3 DNA reads TGTGCCAGCAGCTGGGGGGACCACCTCTCCTACAATGAGCAGTTCTTC. Full variable domain (remainder filled in from reference TRBV5-4 and TRBJ2-1): ETGVTQSPTHLIKTRGQQVTLRCSSQSGHNTVSWYQQALGQGPQFIFQYYREEENGRGNFPPRFSGLQFPNYSSELNVNALELDDSALYLCASSWGDHLSYNEQFFGPGTRLTVL.

In nucleotides, the CDR3 is TGCAGCGGGGGACAGTGGTACTATGGCTACACCTTC. Amino acid sequence: CSGGQWYYGYTF. The gene calls are TRBV29-1 and TRBJ1-2, with TRBD1 identical over 7 bases. V gave up 7 bases and J gave up 3 bases; unmatched junction bases: 5. The CDR3 is 12 residues long. Germline assignment: CDR1 SQVTM and CDR2 ANQGSEA.

The chain uses TRBV11-2 and TRBJ2-2, with D possibly being TRBD2 (5 bases). The germline V gene encodes CDR1 SGHAT and CDR2 FQNNGV. The CDR3 is made up of 14 amino acids. Trimming cost V 11 bases and J 0 bases, with 13 bases left between them. The CDR3 here is CADARGPNTGELFF. In DNA form, the CDR3 reads TGTGCCGATGCTCGAGGGCCGAACACCGGGGAGCTGTTTTTT.

This CDR3 is CASSVEVEAGLGEQYF. The CDR3 nucleotides read TGTGCCAGCAGCGTCGAGGTAGAGGCGGGACTAGGCGAGCAGTACTTC. This rearrangement joins TRBV9 to TRBJ2-7; 8 nucleotides agree with TRBD2. With V trimmed by 2 bases and J by 6 bases, 13 bases remained unmatched. The V gene's germline CDR1 is SGDLS and CDR2 YYNGEE. The CDR3 totals 16 residues.

The V call is TRBV6-5, the J call TRBJ2-1; TRBD2 matches at 8 bases. V trimming: 7 bases; J trimming: 6 bases; junction bases outside the gene matches: 5. Per the germline V gene, CDR1 is MNHEY and CDR2 is SVGAGI. The CDR3 sequence is 13 residues long. The CDR3 region is CASNTGTSNEQFF. As DNA, the CDR3 is TGTGCCAGCAATACCGGGACTAGCAATGAGCAGTTCTTC.

The V and J genes are TRBV10-3 and TRBJ2-2, with D possibly TRBD1 on 6 matching bases. This CDR3 region has 14 residues. Germline CDR1 ENHRY, CDR2 SYGVKD. Trimming took 4 bases from V and 1 from J, leaving 7 bases between them. The CDR3 DNA sequence: TGTGCCATCAGTGGCAGGGGGAACACCGGGGAGCTGTTTTTT. It translates to CAISGRGNTGELFF.

This clone appeared once. The chain uses TRBV6-1 and TRBJ1-1; TRBD1 is a possible D gene (6 bases). This CDR3 contains 13 residues. V gave up 6 bases and J gave up 0 bases, with 8 bases separating them. Germline loops: CDR1 MNHNS, CDR2 SASEGT. Written as DNA, the CDR3 is TGTGCCAGCAGGGGACACATGAACACTGAAGCTTTCTTT. Its protein is CASRGHMNTEAFF.

The chain employs TRBV18 and TRBJ2-1; 7 bases map to TRBD2. Per germline, CDR1 KGHSH and CDR2 LQKENI. Trimming cost V 1 base and J 6 bases; bases outside gene matches: 0. This CDR3 has 13 amino acids. The CDR3 DNA sequence: TGTGCCAGCTCACCACGACTAGCCAATGAGCAGTTCTTC. Translation gives CASSPRLANEQFF.

About this clone itself: This specimen includes other DNA sequences encoding the same CDR3. This sequence joins TRBV12-5 and TRBJ2-3; D remains ambiguous. Germline values: CDR1 LGHNT, CDR2 FRNRAP. Trimming left V 2 bases short and J 6 bases short, with 9 bases between. The CDR3 totals 13 residues. CDR3 loop: CASGLMGPDTQYF. The CDR3 coding sequence is TGTGCTAGTGGTTTGATGGGCCCCGATACGCAGTATTTT.

The chain joins TRBV5-1 to TRBJ2-1, with 7 bases that match TRBD2. V dropped 4 bases and J dropped 6; count of bases not matched to a gene: 10. Per germline, CDR1 SGHRS and CDR2 YFSETQ. CDR3 length: 15 residues. DNA of the CDR3: TGCGCCAGCAGCCCCGGACTAGTGGGGTCCAATGAGCAGTTCTTC. Its translation is CASSPGLVGSNEQFF.

Comment on this clone: Other DNA sequences from this sample encode an identical CDR3 as well. The chain employs TRBV18 and TRBJ1-4; 8 bases agree with TRBD1. The junction had 2 bases not matched to a gene; V was cut back by 2 bases and J by 6 bases. CDR3 length: 14 amino acids. From germline, CDR1 is KGHSH and CDR2 LQKENI. DNA of the CDR3: TGTGCCAGCTCACCAACAGGGGGTGATGAAAAACTGTTTTTT. Translation: CASSPTGGDEKLFF.

The CDR3 sequence: CASSPPGTGENTEAFF. The CDR3 DNA reads as TGTGCCAGCTCACCACCTGGGACAGGTGAAAACACTGAAGCTTTCTTT. This chain uses TRBV18 with TRBJ1-1; 8 bases align to TRBD1. V was clipped by 0 bases and J by 2 bases; unmatched bases: 5. The germline gives CDR1 KGHSH, CDR2 LQKENI. The CDR3 extends over 16 amino acids.

This chain uses TRBV5-5 with TRBJ1-3, with no clear D. V was clipped by 0 bases and J by 6 bases, with 7 bases between them. In germline, CDR1 is SGHKS, CDR2 YYEKEE (reference sequence). This CDR3 is 13 amino acids long. DNA for the CDR3: TGTGCCAGCAGCTTGGGGGCTGAAAACACCATATATTTT. It is translated as CASSLGAENTIYF.

V gene TRBV5-6 combines with J gene TRBJ1-1; a weak D match, TRBD1 (5 bases). CDR3 length equals 17 residues. V shed 3 bases and J shed 3 bases, with 21 bases lying between them. CDR1 SGHDT and CDR2 YYEEEE come from the germline V gene. The CDR3 nucleotides read TGTGCCAGCAGCTGGGGGGTGGGCGGCGCTAGTCACACTGAAGCTTTCTTT. Translated: CASSWGVGGASHTEAFF.

The V call is TRBV7-2, the J call TRBJ1-2; D is unclear. Per germline, CDR1 SGHTA and CDR2 FQGNSA. V lost 5 bases and J 8 bases, leaving 18 bases between the germline ends. There are 14 residues in the CDR3. Written as DNA, the CDR3 is TGTGCCAGCAGCCCCGGGAGAACGTCGTGGGGCTACACCTTC. Amino acids: CASSPGRTSWGYTF.